This is a list of T cell receptor beta chains from one sample in a study of T cells in tuberculosis. Sequencing was performed with immunoSEQ multiplex PCR; in TCRdb, only in-frame clones are kept and a portion is missing. The table has about 34,000 clones, roughly 93% seen once. This specimen consisted of PBMCs, obtained at tuberculosis diagnosis. These receptors all stem from an adult with tuberculosis. Both conserved end residues are part of each CDR3. Fields, in order: V gene, J gene, clone size, D gene, CDR3 protein, CDR3 DNA. The D gene is left open where the match is weak. Expanded clones get a size class; other rows say once, few or many, or leave the size out.

>TRBV27|TRBJ2-3|.|TRBD2
CASGLARTDTQYF
TGTGCCAGCGGACTAGCGAGAACAGATACGCAGTATTTT
>TRBV2|TRBJ2-1|.|TRBD1
CASSFDRDGYNEQFF
TGTGCCAGCAGCTTCGACAGGGATGGCTACAATGAGCAGTTCTTC
>TRBV2|TRBJ2-3|.|TRBD2
CASMGGLAGDTQYF
TGTGCCAGCATGGGCGGACTAGCAGGGGATACGCAGTATTTT
>TRBV18|TRBJ2-7|.|TRBD1
CASSLPGQTYEQYF
TGTGCCAGCTCACTACCGGGACAGACCTACGAGCAGTACTTC
>TRBV29-1|TRBJ2-3|.|.
CSVETLVGDTQYF
TGCAGCGTTGAAACCCTTGTCGGGGATACGCAGTATTTT
>TRBV5-4|TRBJ2-7|.|TRBD2
CASSLGTSVTYEQYF
TGTGCCAGCAGCCTCGGGACTAGCGTCACCTACGAGCAGTACTTC
>TRBV29-1|TRBJ1-1|.|TRBD1
CSVAGGNTEAFF
TGCAGCGTTGCAGGGGGAAACACTGAAGCTTTCTTT
>TRBV30|TRBJ1-4|.|TRBD1
CAWSARDRVTTNEKLFF
TGTGCCTGGAGTGCCAGGGACAGGGTAACTACTAATGAAAAACTGTTTTTT
>TRBV27|TRBJ1-3|.|TRBD1
CASSSTTGLGPLGRNTIYF
TGTGCCAGCAGTTCGACGACAGGGTTGGGTCCCCTCGGCCGAAACACCATATATTTT
>TRBV29-1|TRBJ2-5|.|TRBD2
CSVEFPSGTYQETQYF
TGCAGCGTTGAATTTCCCAGCGGGACGTACCAAGAGACCCAGTACTTC
>TRBV7-3|TRBJ2-1|.|.
CASSSLEGSSYNEQFF
TGTGCCAGCAGCTCCCTCGAGGGAAGCTCCTACAATGAGCAGTTCTTC
>TRBV2|TRBJ2-7|.|TRBD1
CASSPGGSPGKYF
TGTGCCAGCAGCCCAGGGGGCAGCCCGGGGAAATACTTC
>TRBV21-1|TRBJ2-1|.|.
CASENHTGGDYNEQFF
TGTGCCAGCGAAAATCACACGGGAGGGGACTACAATGAGCAGTTCTTC
>TRBV12-2|TRBJ1-3|.|.
CASRLGTLTGNTIYF
TGTGCAAGTCGCTTAGGGACACTTACTGGAAACACCATATATTTT
>TRBV4-2|TRBJ1-1|.|.
CASSQDGAGEAFF
TGTGCCAGCAGCCAAGACGGGGCGGGAGAAGCTTTCTTT
>TRBV5-6|TRBJ1-1|.|TRBD1
CASSPWRGQANTEAFF
TGTGCCAGCAGCCCTTGGCGGGGACAGGCAAACACTGAAGCTTTCTTT
>TRBV4-2|TRBJ2-1|.|.
CASSPKEGGEQFF
TGTGCCAGCAGCCCGAAGGAGGGGGGGGAGCAGTTCTTC
>TRBV27|TRBJ1-2|.|TRBD1
CASSLSRTGTQHGYTF
TGTGCCAGCAGTTTATCCCGGACAGGGACACAACATGGCTACACCTTC
>TRBV5-1|TRBJ2-1|once|TRBD2
CASSLERGSSYNEQFF
TGCGCCAGCAGCTTGGAGCGGGGTAGCTCCTACAATGAGCAGTTCTTC
>TRBV2|TRBJ1-1|once|.
CASRATQGKNTEAFF
TGTGCCAGCAGGGCAACTCAGGGGAAGAACACTGAAGCTTTCTTT
>TRBV6-5|TRBJ2-3|.|.
CASSYSIGQDTQYF
TGTGCCAGCAGTTACTCGATCGGACAGGATACGCAGTATTTT
>TRBV20-1|TRBJ2-7|.|.
CSAQKGGEQYF
TGCAGTGCTCAGAAAGGGGGCGAGCAGTACTTC
>TRBV7-8|TRBJ2-3|.|.
CASSRQETTDTQYF
TGTGCCAGCAGCCGACAGGAGACCACAGATACGCAGTATTTT
>TRBV7-3|TRBJ2-2|.|TRBD1
CASSLTLGQGPTGELFF
TGTGCCAGCAGCTTAACTTTAGGACAGGGGCCTACCGGGGAGCTGTTTTTT
>TRBV27|TRBJ2-2|.|TRBD2
CASTRLAGTNTGELFF
TGTGCCAGCACCAGGCTAGCGGGTACGAACACCGGGGAGCTGTTTTTT
>TRBV7-6|TRBJ2-7|.|TRBD2
CASSRGLAGMYYEQYF
TGTGCCAGCAGCCGGGGACTAGCGGGCATGTACTACGAGCAGTACTTC
>TRBV5-1|TRBJ1-2|.|TRBD1
CASSLKIDRGRAYGYTF
TGCGCCAGCAGCCTGAAAATTGACAGGGGGCGGGCTTATGGCTACACCTTC
>TRBV2|TRBJ1-1|.|TRBD1
CASRADRGVTEAFF
TGTGCCAGCAGAGCAGACAGGGGGGTAACTGAAGCTTTCTTT